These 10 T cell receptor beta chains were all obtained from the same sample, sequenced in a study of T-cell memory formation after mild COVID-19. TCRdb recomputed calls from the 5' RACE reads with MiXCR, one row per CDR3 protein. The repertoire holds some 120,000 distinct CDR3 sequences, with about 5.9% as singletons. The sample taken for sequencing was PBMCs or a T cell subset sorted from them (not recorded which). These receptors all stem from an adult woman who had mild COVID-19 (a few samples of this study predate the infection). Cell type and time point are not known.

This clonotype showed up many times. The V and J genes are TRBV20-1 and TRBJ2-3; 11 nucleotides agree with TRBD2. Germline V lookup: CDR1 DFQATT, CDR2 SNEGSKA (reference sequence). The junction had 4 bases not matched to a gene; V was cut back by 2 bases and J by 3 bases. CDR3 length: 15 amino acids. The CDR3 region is CSARPTSGRTDTQYF. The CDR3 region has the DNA TGCAGTGCTAGACCCACTAGCGGGAGAACAGATACGCAGTATTTT.

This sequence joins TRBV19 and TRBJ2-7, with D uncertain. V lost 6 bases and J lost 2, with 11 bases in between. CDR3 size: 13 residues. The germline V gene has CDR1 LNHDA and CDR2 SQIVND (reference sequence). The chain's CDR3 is CASSWTDTYEQYF. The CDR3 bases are TGTGCCAGTAGCTGGACGGATACCTACGAGCAGTACTTC.

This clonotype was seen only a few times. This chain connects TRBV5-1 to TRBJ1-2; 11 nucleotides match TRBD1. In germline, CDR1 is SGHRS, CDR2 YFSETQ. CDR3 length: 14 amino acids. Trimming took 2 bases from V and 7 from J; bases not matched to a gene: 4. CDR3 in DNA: TGCGCCAGCAGCTTCGGGACAGGGGGAGGTGGCTACACCTTC. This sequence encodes CASSFGTGGGGYTF.

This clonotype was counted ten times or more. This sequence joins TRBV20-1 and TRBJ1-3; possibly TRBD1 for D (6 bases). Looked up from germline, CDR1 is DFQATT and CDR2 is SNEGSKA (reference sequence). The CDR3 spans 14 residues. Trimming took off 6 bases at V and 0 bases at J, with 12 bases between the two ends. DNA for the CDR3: TGCAGTGCCAGGGACAAAACCTCTGGAAACACCATATATTTT. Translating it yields CSARDKTSGNTIYF.

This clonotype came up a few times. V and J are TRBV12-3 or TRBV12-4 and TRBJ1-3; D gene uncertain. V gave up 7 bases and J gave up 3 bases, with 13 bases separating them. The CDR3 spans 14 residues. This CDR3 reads CASMRASSGNTIYF. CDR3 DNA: TGTGCCAGCATGCGGGCCAGCAGTGGAAACACCATATATTTT.

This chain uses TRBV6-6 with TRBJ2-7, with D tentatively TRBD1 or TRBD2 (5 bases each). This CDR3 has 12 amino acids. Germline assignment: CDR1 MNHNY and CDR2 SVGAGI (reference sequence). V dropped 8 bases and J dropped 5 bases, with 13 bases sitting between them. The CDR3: CASGDQTHEQYF. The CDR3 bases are TGTGCCAGCGGGGACCAAACCCACGAGCAGTACTTC.

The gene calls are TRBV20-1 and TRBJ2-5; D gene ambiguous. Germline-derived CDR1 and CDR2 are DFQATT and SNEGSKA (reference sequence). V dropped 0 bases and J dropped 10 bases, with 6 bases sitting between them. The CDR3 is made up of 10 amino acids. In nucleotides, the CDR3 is TGCAGTGCTAGAGATAGCATCCAGTACTTC. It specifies CSARDSIQYF.

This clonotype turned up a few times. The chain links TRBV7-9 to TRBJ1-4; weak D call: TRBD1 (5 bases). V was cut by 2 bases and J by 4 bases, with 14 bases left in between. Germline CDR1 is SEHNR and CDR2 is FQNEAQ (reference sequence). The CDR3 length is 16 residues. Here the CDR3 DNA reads TGTGCCAGCAGCTTAAGGGGTCACCACCTTAATGAAAAACTGTTTTTT. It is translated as CASSLRGHHLNEKLFF.

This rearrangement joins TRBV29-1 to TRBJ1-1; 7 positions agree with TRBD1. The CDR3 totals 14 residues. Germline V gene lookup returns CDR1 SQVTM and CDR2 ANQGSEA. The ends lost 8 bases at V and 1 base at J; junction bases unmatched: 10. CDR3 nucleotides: TGCAGCTTAGACAGGGCGAGATGGAACACTGAAGCTTTCTTT. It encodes CSLDRARWNTEAFF.

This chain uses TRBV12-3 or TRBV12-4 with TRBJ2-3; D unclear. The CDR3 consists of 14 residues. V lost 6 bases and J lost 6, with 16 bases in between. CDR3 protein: CASSPPPPGDTQYF. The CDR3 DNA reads TGTGCCAGCAGCCCGCCCCCCCCCGGGGATACGCAGTATTTT.